The clone carrying this TCR beta chain was seen repeatedly, ten times or more. The iRepertoire nested amplicon-rescue multiplex PCR amplified TCR alpha and beta CDR3s from RNA. TCRdb re-derived calls from the multiplex PCR reads in MiXCR, one entry per CDR3 protein. The table lists around 150,000 distinct CDR3 sequences, about two fifths of them singletons. This sample was included in a study of glioma-infiltrating T cells. This CDR3 spans 13 amino acids. V shed 2 bases and J shed 10 bases, with 12 bases lying between them. The germline V gene encodes CDR1 MNHNS and CDR2 SASEGT. Sequencing was performed on glioma tissue, nonneoplastic brain tissue, or PBMCs (not recorded which). This sequence was found in a human donor with low-grade glioma or glioblastoma, undergoing nonglioma brain surgery, or in good health (not recorded which). The chain uses TRBV6-1 and TRBJ2-1; perhaps D is TRBD1 or TRBD2 (6 bases each). The CDR3 DNA is TGTGCCAGCAGTGAACTAGGGGGGCGCGAGCAGTTCTTC. Protein sequence: CASSELGGREQFF.